The TCR beta chain under discussion was sequenced for a study of OX40 agonist ivuxolimab in advanced cancers. Some clones are missing from TCRdb's copy, which holds only in-frame ones; the method was immunoSEQ multiplex PCR. The table shows tens of thousands of clones, with around 86% occurring only once. Exclusion of a patient followed from autoimmune disease history or systemic immunosuppression. The germline CDR1 and CDR2 sequences are SEHNR and FQNEAQ (reference sequence). The CDR3 contains 16 residues. The junction had 8 bases not matched to a gene; V was cut back by 1 base and J by 7 bases. The TCR comes from an adult with an advanced solid tumor such as melanoma, head and neck, liver or kidney cancer. V and J are TRBV7-9 and TRBJ2-4; 9 nucleotides match TRBD1. The input for sequencing was CD4+ or CD8+ T cells sorted from blood, taken in a trial of the OX40 agonist ivuxolimab. In nucleotides, the CDR3 is TGTGCCAGCAGCTTAGGCACAGGGGGCTCATGGAACATTCAGTACTTC. Its translation is CASSLGTGGSWNIQYF. The full variable domain, its missing parts supplied by reference TRBV7-9 and TRBJ2-4, is DTGVSQNPRHKITKRGQNVTFRCDPISEHNRLYWYRQTLGQGPEFLTYFQNEAQLEKSRLLSDRFSAERPKGSFSTLEIQRTEQGDSAMYLCASSLGTGGSWNIQYFGAGTRLSVL.